This T cell receptor beta chain is from a study of T cell repertoires in cytomegalovirus infection. Across the whole study: As its CMV epitopes, the study selected recently identified HLA-C-restricted and well-studied HLA-B-restricted targets. Indications of both CMV infection and matching HLA type were provided by public TCR beta signatures.

TCRdb used MiXCR to reprocess the reads, holding one entry per CDR3 protein. Of some 350,000 distinct CDR3 sequences listed, about 27% are singletons. This clonotype showed up just a few times. The antigen remains unidentified. An end of the junction differs from the germline gene, which may be a read error. CDR1 is SGHTA and CDR2 is FQGNSA in the germline V gene. The CDR3 spans 14 residues. Study observations and caveats: CMV carriers with the relevant HLA were identified by cumulative public TCR beta family frequency.

The chain couples TRBV7-2 to TRBJ2-2; D not certain. The sequenced sample was cultured PBMCs, obtained from culture after CMV antigen stimulation. The TCR originated in a human donor in good health (CMV status not recorded). Some clones in this sample may be carry-over from other donors' samples. The CDR3 nucleotides read TGTGCCAGCAGCGGCCGGATCGCCACCCGGGAGCTGTTTTTT. As protein: CASSGRIATRELFF.